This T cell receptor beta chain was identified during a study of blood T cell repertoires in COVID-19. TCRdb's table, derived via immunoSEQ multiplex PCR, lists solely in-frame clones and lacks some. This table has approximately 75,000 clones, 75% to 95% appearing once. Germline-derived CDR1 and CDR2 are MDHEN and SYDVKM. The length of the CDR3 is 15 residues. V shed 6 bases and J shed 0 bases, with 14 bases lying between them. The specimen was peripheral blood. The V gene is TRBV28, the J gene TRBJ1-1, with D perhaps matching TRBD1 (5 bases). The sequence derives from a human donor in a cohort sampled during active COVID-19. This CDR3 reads CASSKQASLNTEAFF. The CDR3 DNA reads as TGTGCCAGCAGCAAACAGGCCTCGTTGAACACTGAAGCTTTCTTT.